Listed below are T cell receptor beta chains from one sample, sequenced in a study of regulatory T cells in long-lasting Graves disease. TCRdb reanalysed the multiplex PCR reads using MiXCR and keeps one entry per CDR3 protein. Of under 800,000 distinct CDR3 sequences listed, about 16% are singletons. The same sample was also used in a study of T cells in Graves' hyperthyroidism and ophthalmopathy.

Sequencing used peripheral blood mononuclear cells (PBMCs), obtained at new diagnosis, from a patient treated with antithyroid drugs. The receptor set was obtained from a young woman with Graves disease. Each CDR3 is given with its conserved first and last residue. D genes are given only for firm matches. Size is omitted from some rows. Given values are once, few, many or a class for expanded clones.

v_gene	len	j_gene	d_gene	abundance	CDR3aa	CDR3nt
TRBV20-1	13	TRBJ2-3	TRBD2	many	CSVQRGGTDTQYF	TGCAGTGTTCAGCGGGGGGGCACAGATACGCAGTATTTT
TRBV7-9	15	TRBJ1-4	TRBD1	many	CASSTGTGGTEKLFF	TGTGCCAGCAGCACCGGGACAGGGGGGACTGAAAAACTGTTTTTT
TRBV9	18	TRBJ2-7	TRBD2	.	CASSGTGTSGTSSYEQYF	TGTGCCAGCAGCGGAACGGGGACTAGCGGGACGTCATCCTACGAGCAGTACTTC
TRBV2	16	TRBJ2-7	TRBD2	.	CASTSFGSGRASEQYF	TGTGCCAGCACCTCCTTCGGGAGCGGGAGGGCGAGCGAGCAGTACTTC
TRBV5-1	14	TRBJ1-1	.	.	CASSPLEVGAEAFF	TGCGCCAGCAGCCCACTTGAAGTTGGGGCTGAAGCTTTCTTT
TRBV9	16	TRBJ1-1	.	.	CASSVEGGRVGTEAFF	TGTGCCAGCAGCGTAGAGGGAGGCAGGGTGGGCACTGAAGCTTTCTTT
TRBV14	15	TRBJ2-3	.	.	CASSQLQRSTDTQYF	TGTGCCAGCAGCCAACTCCAGCGGAGCACAGATACGCAGTATTTT
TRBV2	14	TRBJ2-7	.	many	CASRSGSSTWEQYF	TGTGCCAGCAGATCAGGGTCTTCCACTTGGGAGCAGTACTTC
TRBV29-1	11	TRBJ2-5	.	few	CSVETQQTQYF	TGCAGCGTTGAAACCCAGCAGACCCAGTACTTC
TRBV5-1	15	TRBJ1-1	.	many	CASRDRQGGNTEAFF	TGCGCCAGCAGGGATAGGCAGGGCGGGAACACTGAAGCTTTCTTT
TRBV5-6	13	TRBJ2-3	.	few	CASSWGSTDTQYF	TGTGCCAGCAGCTGGGGGTCCACAGATACGCAGTATTTT
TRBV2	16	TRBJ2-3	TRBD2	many	CASSSPSGSTTDTQYF	TGTGCCAGCAGTTCGCCAAGCGGGAGTACCACAGATACGCAGTATTTT
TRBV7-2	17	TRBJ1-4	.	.	CASSSLWGGAFNEKLFF	TGTGCCAGCAGCTCCCTGTGGGGGGGCGCTTTTAATGAAAAACTGTTTTTT
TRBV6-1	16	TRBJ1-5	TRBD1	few	CASSETPGQGGQPQHF	TGTGCCAGCAGTGAAACACCGGGACAGGGGGGTCAGCCCCAGCATTTT
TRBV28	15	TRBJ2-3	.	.	CASSWSSPRRDTQYF	TGTGCCAGCAGTTGGAGCTCTCCTAGACGAGATACGCAGTATTTT
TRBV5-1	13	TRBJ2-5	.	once	CASSRASQETQYF	TGCGCCAGCAGCCGAGCCAGTCAAGAGACCCAGTACTTC
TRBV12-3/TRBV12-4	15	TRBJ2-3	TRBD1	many	CASTMTGKRSDTQYF	TGTGCCAGCACCATGACAGGGAAAAGGTCAGATACGCAGTATTTT
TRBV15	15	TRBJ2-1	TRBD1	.	CATSSRQGVFNEQFF	TGTGCCACCAGCAGCCGACAGGGGGTGTTCAATGAGCAGTTCTTC
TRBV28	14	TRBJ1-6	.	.	CASSRSGRASPLHF	TGTGCCAGCAGTCGTAGTGGGAGGGCTTCACCCCTCCACTTT
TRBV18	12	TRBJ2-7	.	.	CASSPRFYEQYF	TGTGCCAGCTCACCACGGTTCTACGAGCAGTACTTC
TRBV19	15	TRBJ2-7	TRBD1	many	CASSRLGTGTYEQYF	TGTGCCAGCTCCCGACTCGGGACAGGGACGTACGAGCAGTACTTC
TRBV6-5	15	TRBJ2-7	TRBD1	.	CASSYSDRGSYEQYF	TGTGCCAGCAGTTACTCGGACAGGGGTTCATACGAGCAGTACTTC
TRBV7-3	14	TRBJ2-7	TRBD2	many	CASSSGLASGEQYF	TGTGCCAGCAGCTCGGGACTAGCTTCCGGCGAGCAGTACTTC
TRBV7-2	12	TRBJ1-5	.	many	CASSFGTQPQHF	TGTGCCAGCAGCTTCGGGACACAGCCCCAGCATTTT
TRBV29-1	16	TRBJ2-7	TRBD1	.	CSAPRDRRKGTYEQYF	TGCAGCGCCCCCCGGGACAGACGGAAGGGGACCTACGAGCAGTACTTC
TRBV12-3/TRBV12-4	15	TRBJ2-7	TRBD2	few	CASSLGLAGAKEQYF	TGTGCCAGCAGTTTAGGGCTAGCGGGAGCGAAGGAGCAGTACTTC
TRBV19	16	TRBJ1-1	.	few	CASSPGRVLLNTEAFF	TGTGCCAGTAGCCCGGGACGGGTACTTCTGAACACTGAAGCTTTCTTT
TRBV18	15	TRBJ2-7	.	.	CASSPQAGGTYEQYF	TGTGCCAGCTCACCACAGGCAGGGGGGACCTACGAGCAGTACTTC
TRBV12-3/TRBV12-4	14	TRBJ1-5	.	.	CATHLGGADQPQHF	TGTGCCACCCACTTGGGGGGGGCCGATCAGCCCCAGCATTTT
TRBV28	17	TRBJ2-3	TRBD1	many	CASSSLTGRLGADTQYF	TGTGCCAGCAGTTCATTGACAGGGCGGTTAGGGGCAGATACGCAGTATTTT
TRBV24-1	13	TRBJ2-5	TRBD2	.	CATRAGGQETQYF	TGTGCCACCCGAGCGGGAGGACAAGAGACCCAGTACTTC
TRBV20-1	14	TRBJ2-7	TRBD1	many	CSAIFDRGLREQYF	TGCAGTGCTATTTTCGACAGGGGGTTGCGGGAGCAGTACTTC
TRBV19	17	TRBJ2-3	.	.	CASSIGYGALSTDTQYF	TGTGCCAGTAGTATAGGGTACGGCGCTTTGTCCACAGATACGCAGTATTTT
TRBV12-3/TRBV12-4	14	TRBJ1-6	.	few	CASSLAVGFSPLHF	TGTGCCAGCAGTTTAGCGGTTGGTTTCTCACCCCTCCACTTT
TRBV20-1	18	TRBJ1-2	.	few	CSARRTGERVVTIYGYTF	TGCAGTGCTAGACGGACGGGGGAAAGGGTAGTTACTATCTATGGCTACACCTTC
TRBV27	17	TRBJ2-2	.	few	CASSFRPQVRLGGELFF	TGTGCCAGCAGTTTCCGGCCTCAAGTTCGGCTTGGCGGGGAGCTGTTTTTT